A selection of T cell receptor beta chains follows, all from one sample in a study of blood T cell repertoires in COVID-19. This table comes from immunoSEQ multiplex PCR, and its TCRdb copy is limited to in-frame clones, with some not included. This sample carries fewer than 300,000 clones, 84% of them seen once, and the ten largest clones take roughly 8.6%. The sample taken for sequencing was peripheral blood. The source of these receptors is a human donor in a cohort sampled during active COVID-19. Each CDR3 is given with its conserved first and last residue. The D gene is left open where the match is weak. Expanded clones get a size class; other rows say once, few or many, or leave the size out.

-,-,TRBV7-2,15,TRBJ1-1,CASSLTLGGGTEAFF,TGTGCCAGCAGCTTAACCTTGGGGGGGGGCACTGAAGCTTTCTTT
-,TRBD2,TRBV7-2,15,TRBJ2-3,CASSPAGGSTDTQYF,TGTGCCAGCAGCCCTGCGGGGGGGAGCACAGATACGCAGTATTTT
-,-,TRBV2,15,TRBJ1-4,CASSEGAGWGEKLFF,TGTGCCAGCAGTGAAGGGGCAGGGTGGGGTGAAAAACTGTTTTTT
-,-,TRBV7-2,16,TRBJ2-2,CASSSPSAGKTGELFF,TGTGCCAGCAGCTCCCCTTCTGCAGGGAAAACCGGGGAGCTGTTTTTT
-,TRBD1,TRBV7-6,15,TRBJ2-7,CASSLSGGPIYEQYF,TGTGCCAGCAGCTTGTCAGGGGGACCCATCTACGAGCAGTACTTC
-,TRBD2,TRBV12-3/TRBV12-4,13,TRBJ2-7,CASSLHGTTEQYF,TGTGCCAGCAGTTTGCACGGGACTACCGAGCAGTACTTC
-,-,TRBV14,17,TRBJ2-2,CASSQDLFRGRTGELFF,TGTGCCAGCAGCCAAGATCTATTCAGGGGACGAACCGGGGAGCTGTTTTTT
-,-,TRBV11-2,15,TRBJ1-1,CASSLDRVVTTEAFF,TGTGCCAGCAGCTTAGATCGGGTGGTCACCACTGAAGCTTTCTTT
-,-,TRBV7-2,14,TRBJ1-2,CASSALTVQYGYTF,TGTGCCAGCAGCGCTCTGACAGTACAATACGGCTACACCTTC
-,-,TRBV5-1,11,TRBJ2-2,CASSSVGELFF,TGCGCCAGCAGCTCGGTCGGGGAGCTGTTTTTT
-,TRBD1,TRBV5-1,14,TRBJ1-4,CASSLGGGPEKLFF,TGCGCCAGCAGCTTGGGAGGGGGCCCAGAAAAACTGTTTTTT
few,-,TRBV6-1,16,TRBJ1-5,CASSEALRVSIGPQHF,TGTGCCAGCAGTGAAGCGCTGAGGGTGAGCATCGGGCCCCAGCATTTT
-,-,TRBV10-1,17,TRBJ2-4,CASSEKGPGAAKNIQYF,TGCGCCAGCAGTGAGAAAGGGCCGGGAGCCGCCAAAAACATTCAGTACTTC
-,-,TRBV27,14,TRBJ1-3,CASRVTYSGNTIYF,TGTGCCAGCAGGGTAACCTACTCTGGAAACACCATATATTTT
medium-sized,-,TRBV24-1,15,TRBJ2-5,CATSDLGGGEETQYF,TGTGCCACCAGTGATTTGGGAGGGGGCGAGGAGACCCAGTACTTC
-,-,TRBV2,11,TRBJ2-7,CASSGLREQYF,TGTGCCAGCAGTGGCCTACGCGAGCAGTACTTC
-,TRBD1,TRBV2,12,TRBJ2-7,CASRQGYYEQYF,TGTGCCTCAAGACAGGGCTACTACGAGCAGTACTTC
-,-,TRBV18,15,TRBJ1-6,CASSNGTPHNSPLHF,TGTGCCAGCTCAAACGGGACACCGCATAATTCACCCCTCCACTTT
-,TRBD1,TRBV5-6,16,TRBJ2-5,CASSLDQGELQETQYF,TGTGCCAGCAGCTTGGATCAGGGGGAGCTCCAAGAGACCCAGTACTTC
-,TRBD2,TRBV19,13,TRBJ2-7,CASSTSGSYEQYF,TGTGCCAGTAGCACTAGCGGCTCCTACGAGCAGTACTTC
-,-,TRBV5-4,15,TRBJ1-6,CASSIPGGADSPLHF,TGTGCCAGCAGCATTCCCGGGGGTGCTGATTCACCCCTCCACTTT
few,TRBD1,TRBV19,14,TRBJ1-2,CASSRTGPSYGYTF,TGTGCCAGTAGTAGGACAGGGCCCTCCTATGGCTACACCTTC
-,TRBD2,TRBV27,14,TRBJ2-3,CASQWTSGSDTQYF,TGTGCCAGCCAATGGACTAGCGGGAGTGATACGCAGTATTTT
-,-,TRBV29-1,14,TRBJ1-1,CSVEAGFSNTEAFF,TGCAGCGTTGAAGCGGGGTTTAGTAACACTGAAGCTTTCTTT
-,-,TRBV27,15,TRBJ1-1,CASSSLTVLHGEAFF,TGTGCCAGCTCCTCTCTGACAGTCCTCCACGGTGAAGCTTTCTTT
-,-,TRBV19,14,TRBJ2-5,CASSIAGVWETQYF,TGTGCCAGTAGTATAGCAGGGGTGTGGGAGACCCAGTACTTC
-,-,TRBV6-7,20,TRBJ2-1,CASSYSNSPPMLIPQIRQFF,TGTGCCAGCAGTTACTCGAATAGTCCACCCATGCTTATCCCACAGATAAGGCAGTTCTTC
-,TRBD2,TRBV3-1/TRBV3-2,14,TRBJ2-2,CASSQQREAGELFF,TGTGCCAGCAGCCAACAGCGGGAGGCCGGGGAGCTGTTTTTT
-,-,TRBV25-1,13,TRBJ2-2,CASRRLNTGELFF,TGTGCCAGCAGGAGGCTGAACACCGGGGAGCTGTTTTTT
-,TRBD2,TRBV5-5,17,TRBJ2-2,CASSPGLAGGSPGELFF,TGTGCCAGCAGTCCTGGCCTAGCGGGGGGCAGTCCCGGGGAGCTGTTTTTT
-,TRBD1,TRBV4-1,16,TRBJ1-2,CASSQGGRDRVRGYTF,TGCGCCAGCAGCCAAGGAGGCCGGGACAGGGTGCGTGGCTACACCTTC
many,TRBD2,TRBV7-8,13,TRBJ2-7,CASRTSGAYEQYF,TGTGCCAGCAGAACTAGCGGAGCCTACGAGCAGTACTTC
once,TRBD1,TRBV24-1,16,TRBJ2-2,CATSDRTGPNTGELFF,TGTGCCACCAGTGATCGGACAGGGCCGAACACCGGGGAGCTGTTTTTT
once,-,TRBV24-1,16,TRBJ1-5,CATSDFSALGNQPQHF,TGTGCCACCAGTGATTTCAGCGCCCTGGGCAATCAGCCCCAGCATTTT
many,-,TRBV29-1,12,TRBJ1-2,CSVGRENYGYTF,TGCAGCGTTGGAAGGGAGAACTATGGCTACACCTTC
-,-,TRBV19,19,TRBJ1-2,CAEDIPPPRVLVANYGYTF,TGTGCCGAAGACATTCCCCCCCCCAGGGTCTTGGTAGCTAACTATGGCTACACCTTC
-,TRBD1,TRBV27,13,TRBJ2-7,CASSLSRGQGLYF,TGTGCCAGCAGCCTTTCCCGGGGACAGGGACTGTACTTC
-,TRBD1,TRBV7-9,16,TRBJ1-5,CASSLLTGGAGQPQHF,TGTGCCAGCAGCTTACTTACAGGGGGCGCGGGTCAGCCCCAGCATTTT
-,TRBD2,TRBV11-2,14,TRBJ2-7,CASSLELAGRLQHF,TGTGCCAGCAGCTTAGAGCTAGCGGGGCGTCTGCAGCACTTC
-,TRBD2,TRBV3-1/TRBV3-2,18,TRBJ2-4,CASSRFAGGGAAKNIQYF,TGTGCCAGCAGCCGTTTCGCGGGAGGAGGGGCGGCCAAAAACATTCAGTACTTC
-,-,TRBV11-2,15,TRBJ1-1,CASSPQRAVQAEAFF,TGTGCCAGCAGCCCGCAGCGGGCTGTACAGGCGGAAGCTTTCTTT
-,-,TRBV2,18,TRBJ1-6,CASSEALRGSSYNSPLHF,TGTGCCAGCAGTGAAGCGCTTCGGGGGAGCTCCTATAATTCACCCCTCCACTTT